Listed below are T cell receptor beta chains from one sample, sequenced in a study of blood T cell repertoires in COVID-19. TCRdb's table, derived via immunoSEQ multiplex PCR, lists solely in-frame clones and lacks some. The table has roughly 53,000 clones, 80% to 90% seen once. The sample was peripheral blood. These receptors all stem from a man aged 45-60 years with acute or convalescent COVID-19. Both conserved end residues are part of each CDR3. The D gene is left open where the match is weak. The size field is filled for only some rows; it gives once, few, many or a size class.

D: TRBD1; length: 14; V: TRBV15; J: TRBJ2-1; size: once; DNA: TGTGCCACAGATAACAGGGGATCCTACAATGAGCAGTTCTTC; CDR3: CATDNRGSYNEQFF
D: TRBD2; length: 15; V: TRBV3-1/TRBV3-2; J: TRBJ2-5; size: .; DNA: TGTGCCAGCAGCCCACGGGCTAGCGGTTTAGAGACCCAGTACTTC; CDR3: CASSPRASGLETQYF
D: TRBD1; length: 14; V: TRBV9; J: TRBJ1-6; size: .; DNA: TGTGCCAGCAGCGTAACAGGGGGTAATTCACCCCTCCACTTT; CDR3: CASSVTGGNSPLHF
D: .; length: 13; V: TRBV20-1; J: TRBJ2-7; size: .; DNA: TGCAGTGCTAGTCGGGGTAGTGGCTACGAGCAGTACTTC; CDR3: CSASRGSGYEQYF
D: .; length: 15; V: TRBV19; J: TRBJ2-2; size: .; DNA: TGTGCCAGTGGGGCCCCGGGACAAAACACCGGGGAGCTGTTTTTT; CDR3: CASGAPGQNTGELFF
D: TRBD1; length: 15; V: TRBV30; J: TRBJ1-6; size: .; DNA: TGTGCCTGGAGTGGAGTACAGGGGGGAAATTCACCCCTCCACTTT; CDR3: CAWSGVQGGNSPLHF
D: TRBD1; length: 15; V: TRBV11-2; J: TRBJ1-4; size: .; DNA: TGTGCCAGCAGCTTGGGACAGGGCGGTAATGAAAAACTGTTTTTT; CDR3: CASSLGQGGNEKLFF
D: .; length: 14; V: TRBV25-1; J: TRBJ1-4; size: .; DNA: TGTGCCAGCAGTGAATTGGAGGGGCGTGAAAAACTGTTTTTT; CDR3: CASSELEGREKLFF
D: .; length: 14; V: TRBV6-5; J: TRBJ2-7; size: .; DNA: TGTGCCAGCAGTTACTTCCAGGGGTCCTACGAGCAGTACTTC; CDR3: CASSYFQGSYEQYF
D: TRBD2; length: 14; V: TRBV6-5; J: TRBJ2-7; size: .; DNA: TGTGCCAGCACTTCGTCTAGCGGGACCGACGAGCAGTACTTC; CDR3: CASTSSSGTDEQYF
D: .; length: 17; V: TRBV10-3; J: TRBJ2-1; size: .; DNA: TGTGCCATCAGTGAGTCGTACTACCCTAAGAAAAACAATGAGCAGTTCTTC; CDR3: CAISESYYPKKNNEQFF
D: TRBD1; length: 13; V: TRBV7-9; J: TRBJ1-2; size: .; DNA: TGTGCCAGCACCCTGACAGGGAACTATGGCTACACCTTC; CDR3: CASTLTGNYGYTF
D: .; length: 17; V: TRBV14; J: TRBJ1-1; size: .; DNA: TGTGCCAGCACACATCTCCCCCGCCCTTCAGGGGTGCCACAAGCTTTCTTT; CDR3: CASTHLPRPSGVPQAFF
D: .; length: 13; V: TRBV10-3; J: TRBJ1-2; size: .; DNA: TGTGCCATCAGTGCGGAGGGTACCTATGGCTACACCTTC; CDR3: CAISAEGTYGYTF
D: TRBD1; length: 15; V: TRBV10-3; J: TRBJ1-3; size: .; DNA: TGTGCCATCAGAAGGGACAGCTCCTCTGGAAACACCATATATTTT; CDR3: CAIRRDSSSGNTIYF
D: .; length: 17; V: TRBV19; J: TRBJ2-7; size: .; DNA: TGTGCCAGTAGTAGGATGCCGGGAGCCCAGCTCTCCTACGAGCAGTACTTC; CDR3: CASSRMPGAQLSYEQYF
D: TRBD1; length: 14; V: TRBV27; J: TRBJ2-1; size: .; DNA: TGTGCCAGCAGCCGGGACAGGTCCTACAATGAGCAGTTCTTC; CDR3: CASSRDRSYNEQFF
D: .; length: 15; V: TRBV9; J: TRBJ2-3; size: once; DNA: TGTGCCAGCAGCGTAGGTTTCCCCCACACAGATACGCAGTATTTT; CDR3: CASSVGFPHTDTQYF
D: .; length: 17; V: TRBV19; J: TRBJ2-7; size: .; DNA: TGTGCCAGTAGTATAGAAGGCCCCGTGACGGAGACCTACGAGCAGTACTTC; CDR3: CASSIEGPVTETYEQYF
D: .; length: 13; V: TRBV2; J: TRBJ2-7; size: .; DNA: TGTGCCAGCAGTCCGACAGGTTTCCACGAGCAGTACTTC; CDR3: CASSPTGFHEQYF
D: TRBD1; length: 15; V: TRBV28; J: TRBJ2-2; size: .; DNA: TGTGCCAGCAGTTCGGGACAGGGGGTCACCGGGGAGCTGTTTTTT; CDR3: CASSSGQGVTGELFF
D: .; length: 16; V: TRBV24-1; J: TRBJ2-1; size: .; DNA: TGTGCCACCAGTGATCCCGGGTCCCCATATTACAATGAGCAGTTCTTC; CDR3: CATSDPGSPYYNEQFF
D: TRBD1; length: 16; V: TRBV6-5; J: TRBJ2-5; size: .; DNA: TGTGCCAGCAGTTACGGGACAGGGGGCCCACAAGAGACCCAGTACTTC; CDR3: CASSYGTGGPQETQYF
D: .; length: 17; V: TRBV5-1; J: TRBJ1-3; size: .; DNA: TGCGCCAGCCAGACAGGCCCTCAATCAGGCTCTGGAAACACCATATATTTT; CDR3: CASQTGPQSGSGNTIYF
D: TRBD1; length: 15; V: TRBV9; J: TRBJ1-6; size: .; DNA: TGTGCCAGCAACAGCCTAGGGGGCGGGAATTCACCCCTCCACTTT; CDR3: CASNSLGGGNSPLHF
D: TRBD1; length: 13; V: TRBV12-3/TRBV12-4; J: TRBJ1-2; size: once; DNA: TGTGCCAGCAGTTTAAATCCAGGGGGAGGCTACACCTTC; CDR3: CASSLNPGGGYTF
D: TRBD2; length: 16; V: TRBV2; J: TRBJ2-7; size: .; DNA: TGTGCCATTACCCAAGGGGTAGCGGGGGGTTTCTACGAGCAGTACTTC; CDR3: CAITQGVAGGFYEQYF
D: TRBD1; length: 16; V: TRBV5-1; J: TRBJ2-1; size: few; DNA: TGCGCCAGCAGCTTCCCCGTGACAGGGAACGACAATGAGCAGTTCTTC; CDR3: CASSFPVTGNDNEQFF
D: .; length: 12; V: TRBV5-1; J: TRBJ2-1; size: .; DNA: TGCGCCAGCAGCTTGGCTTACAATGAGCAGTTCTTC; CDR3: CASSLAYNEQFF
D: TRBD1; length: 15; V: TRBV7-8; J: TRBJ1-6; size: .; DNA: TGTGCCAGCAGCTCGACCGGGACAGGAGGGTCACCCCTCCACTTT; CDR3: CASSSTGTGGSPLHF
D: .; length: 15; V: TRBV7-8; J: TRBJ2-1; size: few; DNA: TGTGCCAGCAGCCCGAACTCCGGTGGGGGAGGTGAGCAGTTCTTC; CDR3: CASSPNSGGGGEQFF
D: .; length: 16; V: TRBV5-1; J: TRBJ1-1; size: .; DNA: TGCGCCAGCAGCTTGGGTCTGAGAGGGTCGAACACTGAAGCTTTCTTT; CDR3: CASSLGLRGSNTEAFF
D: TRBD2; length: 18; V: TRBV2; J: TRBJ2-5; size: .; DNA: TGTGCCAGCAGTTTAACGGGACTAGCGGGAGCAGGAGGCGAGACCCAGTACTTC; CDR3: CASSLTGLAGAGGETQYF
D: .; length: 11; V: TRBV28; J: TRBJ1-5; size: few; DNA: TGTGCCAGCAGTTACCGGCAGCCCCAGCATTTT; CDR3: CASSYRQPQHF
D: TRBD1; length: 13; V: TRBV19; J: TRBJ1-1; size: once; DNA: TGTGCCACTACAGGGGGTTTACACACTGAAGCTTTCTTT; CDR3: CATTGGLHTEAFF
D: TRBD1; length: 15; V: TRBV24-1; J: TRBJ2-7; size: .; DNA: TGTGCCACCAGTGACCAGGACAGGGGAGTGAGGGAGCAGTACTTC; CDR3: CATSDQDRGVREQYF
D: TRBD1; length: 15; V: TRBV2; J: TRBJ1-5; size: .; DNA: TGTGCCAGCAGTGCCCGGACAGGGGGGAATCAGCCCCAGCATTTT; CDR3: CASSARTGGNQPQHF
D: TRBD1; length: 13; V: TRBV9; J: TRBJ1-2; size: once; DNA: TGTGCCAGCAGCGGAACAGGGGGCGATGGCTACACCTTC; CDR3: CASSGTGGDGYTF
D: .; length: 12; V: TRBV7-9; J: TRBJ2-7; size: .; DNA: TGTGCCAGCAGCTCCAGTAACTACGAGCAGTACTTC; CDR3: CASSSSNYEQYF
D: TRBD1; length: 15; V: TRBV5-1; J: TRBJ2-3; size: .; DNA: TGCGCCAGCAGCAATGGACAGGGGGCGCAAGATACGCAGTATTTT; CDR3: CASSNGQGAQDTQYF
D: .; length: 14; V: TRBV5-1; J: TRBJ2-3; size: .; DNA: TGCGCCAGCAGCTTTAGCGGAACCACAGATACGCAGTATTTT; CDR3: CASSFSGTTDTQYF
D: .; length: 19; V: TRBV7-9; J: TRBJ2-1; size: .; DNA: TGTGCCAGCAGCGTCACAGGGTTCCCAGGAAGAGGCTCCTACAATGAGCAGTTCTTC; CDR3: CASSVTGFPGRGSYNEQFF
D: TRBD2; length: 14; V: TRBV2; J: TRBJ2-1; size: .; DNA: TGTGCCAGCAGGGGGACTAGCTTCTACAATGAGCAGTTCTTC; CDR3: CASRGTSFYNEQFF
D: .; length: 14; V: TRBV19; J: TRBJ1-1; size: once; DNA: TGTGCCGGCCCAAGGGAGGGGATGAACACTGAAGCTTTCTTT; CDR3: CAGPREGMNTEAFF
D: TRBD1; length: 15; V: TRBV3-1/TRBV3-2; J: TRBJ1-2; size: .; DNA: TGTGCCAGCAGCCAAGGACAGGGAGAGTTCTATGGCTACACCTTC; CDR3: CASSQGQGEFYGYTF